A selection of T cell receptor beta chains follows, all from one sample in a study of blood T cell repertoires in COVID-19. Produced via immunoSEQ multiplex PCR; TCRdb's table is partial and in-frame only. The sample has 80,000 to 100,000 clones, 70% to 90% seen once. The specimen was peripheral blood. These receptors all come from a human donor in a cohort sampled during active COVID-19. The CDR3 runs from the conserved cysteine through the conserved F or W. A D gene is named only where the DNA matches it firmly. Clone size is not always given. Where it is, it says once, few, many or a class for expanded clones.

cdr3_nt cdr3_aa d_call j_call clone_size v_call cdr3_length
TGTGCCAGCAGTCCGGACGGACTTAGCAATCAGCCCCAGCATTTT CASSPDGLSNQPQHF - TRBJ1-5 few TRBV6-6 15
TGTGCCAGCAGACCCGGGGATGGGGCGGGGACGTACGAGCAGTACTTC CASRPGDGAGTYEQYF - TRBJ2-7 - TRBV5-4 16
TGTGCCAGCAGGCCCCCTAGCGGAGCTAGCACAGATACGCAGTATTTT CASRPPSGASTDTQYF TRBD2 TRBJ2-3 - TRBV28 16
TGTGCCAGCAGTGCCCCGGGACTAGCGGGAGAAGAGACCCAGTACTTC CASSAPGLAGEETQYF TRBD2 TRBJ2-5 - TRBV6-2/TRBV6-3 16
TGCAGCGTTGAAACTAGCGGGATAGGAGGAGCGCAGTATTTT CSVETSGIGGAQYF TRBD2 TRBJ2-3 - TRBV29-1 14
TGTGCCAGCAGCCCTCAGGGCTATAATTCACCCCTCCACTTT CASSPQGYNSPLHF - TRBJ1-6 - TRBV28 14
TGTGCCAGCAGTTTTTCAGGGCTCGAAAACATTCAGTACTTC CASSFSGLENIQYF - TRBJ2-4 - TRBV28 14
TGTGCCAGCACCCCATACCGATGGGGCGCTGAAGCTTTCTTT CASTPYRWGAEAFF - TRBJ1-1 - TRBV6-5 14
TGCGCCAGCAGCTTGGAGTGGGACAGGGTCTCCGAGCAGTACTTC CASSLEWDRVSEQYF TRBD1 TRBJ2-7 few TRBV5-1 15
TGTGCCAGCAGCCCCCACCCGAGACAGGGTTACACTGAAGCTTTCTTT CASSPHPRQGYTEAFF TRBD1 TRBJ1-1 few TRBV7-9 16
TGCAGTGCTAGGACTAGCGGGCAGCAGTACTTC CSARTSGQQYF TRBD2 TRBJ2-7 - TRBV20-1 11
TGCGCCAGCAGTCGAACGACAGGGTCCGAGACCCAGTACTTC CASSRTTGSETQYF TRBD1 TRBJ2-5 - TRBV5-1 14
TGTGCCAGCAGTTTAGGCGGCGGGTACGAGCAGTACTTC CASSLGGGYEQYF - TRBJ2-7 - TRBV27 13
TGTGCCAGCAGCCAATTAGAGCTAAGCACAGATACGCAGTATTTT CASSQLELSTDTQYF - TRBJ2-3 - TRBV9 15
TGTGCCAGCCCCCAACAGCCAGGGTTTAATTCACCCCTCCACTTT CASPQQPGFNSPLHF - TRBJ1-6 many TRBV7-9 15
TGTGCCAGCAGCGACCGAGACAGGGGAGACCAGCCCCAGCATTTT CASSDRDRGDQPQHF TRBD1 TRBJ1-5 - TRBV7-2 15
TGTGCCAGCAGCTTAGTACTAGAAGCTAACTATGGCTACACCTTC CASSLVLEANYGYTF - TRBJ1-2 - TRBV7-2 15
TGCGCCAGCAGCTTGGCGGTGCTATCCTACGAGCAGTACTTC CASSLAVLSYEQYF - TRBJ2-7 - TRBV5-1 14
TGTGCCAGCTGCGAGGAGCGGGAGCTCAATGAGCAGTTCTTC CASCEERELNEQFF TRBD2 TRBJ2-1 - TRBV3-1/TRBV3-2 14
TGTGCCAGCAGACCCCATAGGAGCGGGGAGACGGCCGAGCAGTACTTC CASRPHRSGETAEQYF TRBD2 TRBJ2-7 - TRBV27 16
TGTGCCAGCCACCGAGGTGATAGCAATCAGCCCCAGCATTTT CASHRGDSNQPQHF - TRBJ1-5 few TRBV6-5 14
TGCAGCGTTGAAGGGTGGACAGGGTTCAGAGAGACCCAGTACTTC CSVEGWTGFRETQYF TRBD1 TRBJ2-5 - TRBV29-1 15
TGCGCCAGCAGCTTAGGAGGGGGCGGGTACAATGAGCAGTTCTTC CASSLGGGGYNEQFF - TRBJ2-1 - TRBV5-1 15
TGTGCCAGCAGCTGGACTAGCGGGAGCTACAATGAGCAGTTCTTC CASSWTSGSYNEQFF TRBD2 TRBJ2-1 - TRBV7-3 15
TGTGCCAGCAGCCCCCGGGGAGGGGGACTTGGAGAAAAACTGTTTTTT CASSPRGGGLGEKLFF - TRBJ1-4 - TRBV11-2 16
TGTGCCAGCAGCACAGGGACTAGCGGGAGCACAGATACGCAGTATTTT CASSTGTSGSTDTQYF TRBD2 TRBJ2-3 - TRBV9 16
TGTGCCAGCAGCCCCCCTTCGGGACAGGGGCCTGGCTACACCTTC CASSPPSGQGPGYTF TRBD1 TRBJ1-2 - TRBV5-8 15
TGCGCCAGCAGCTACAGGGGCACTGAAGCTTTCTTT CASSYRGTEAFF TRBD1 TRBJ1-1 - TRBV5-1 12
TGTGCCAGTAGTGCCCGGACAGGACGCGTCTCTGGGGCCAACGTCCTGACTTTC CASSARTGRVSGANVLTF TRBD1 TRBJ2-6 - TRBV19 18
TGTGCCACCAGCAGAGAGCGCTGGAGCTCTGGAAACACCATATATTTT CATSRERWSSGNTIYF - TRBJ1-3 - TRBV15 16
TGCAGCGTTGCGCAGGCCTACGAGCAGTACTTC CSVAQAYEQYF - TRBJ2-7 - TRBV29-1 11
TGTGCCAGCAGCTTAGAGGGGGCAGATACGCAGTATTTT CASSLEGADTQYF - TRBJ2-3 - TRBV7-3 13
TGTGCCAGTAGTCCCCAAAGGCAGGGTGTCTATGGCTACACCTTC CASSPQRQGVYGYTF - TRBJ1-2 - TRBV19 15
TGTGCCAGCAGCCAAGTAGCGGAGACCCAGTACTTC CASSQVAETQYF - TRBJ2-5 - TRBV3-1/TRBV3-2 12
TGTGCCACTCAAGACAGGGGAAGCAATCAGCCCCAGCATTTT CATQDRGSNQPQHF TRBD1 TRBJ1-5 - TRBV10-3 14
TGTGCCAGTAAAACCCCGGGACAGGGTGAAAAACTGTTTTTT CASKTPGQGEKLFF TRBD1 TRBJ1-4 - TRBV19 14
TGTGCCAGCAGTGATCGGAGCAATCAGCCCCAGCATTTT CASSDRSNQPQHF - TRBJ1-5 - TRBV2 13
TGTGCCAGCAGCTTCTTCAATCAGCCGCCGGGCTCCTACGAGCAGTACTTC CASSFFNQPPGSYEQYF - TRBJ2-7 - TRBV11-2 17
TGCAGTGCTCAGATAAACAATGAGCAGTTCTTC CSAQINNEQFF - TRBJ2-1 once TRBV20-1 11
TGTGCCTGGACGGCGGGAGCTTTCAGTGAGCAGTTCTTC CAWTAGAFSEQFF TRBD2 TRBJ2-1 few TRBV30 13
TGTGCCAGCAGGTATAGCGGGAGATCCACGGATACGCAGTATTTT CASRYSGRSTDTQYF TRBD2 TRBJ2-3 - TRBV5-4 15